The T cell receptor (beta chain) described here comes from a study of blood T cell repertoires in COVID-19. Looking at the study overall: COVID-19 samples from acute and convalescent phases originated in the United States, Italy and Spain. Nucleic acid was either cDNA or gDNA, and it came from T cells, B-cell-depleted T cells, or PBMCs.

Per the authors' pipeline: Reference gene primer amplification gave nucleated cell count estimates. Sequencing was performed with immunoSEQ multiplex PCR; in TCRdb, only in-frame clones are kept and a portion is missing. V and J calls and clone size come straight from that table; D and trimming were deduced from the DNA. The data show 30,000 to 40,000 clones, approximately 86% seen once. Germline V CDR1 and CDR2: MGHDK, SYGVNS. There are 13 residues in the CDR3. Trimming at V came to 7 bases and at J to 8 bases, leaving 6 bases not matched to a gene. V gene TRBV25-1 combines with J gene TRBJ1-4, with TRBD1 matching 8 bases. The clonotype comes from a man in his 70s with acute or convalescent COVID-19. Sequenced: peripheral blood. CDR3 nucleotide sequence: TGTGCCAGCACGGACAGGGTGGAAGAAAAACTGTTTTTT. The encoded protein is CASTDRVEEKLFF.